Listed below are T cell receptor beta chains from one sample, sequenced in a study of memory CD4+ T cells and cytomegalovirus serostatus. Some clones are missing from TCRdb's copy, which holds only in-frame ones; the method was immunoSEQ multiplex PCR. The sample includes some 80,000 clones, around 80% of them seen just once. The sequenced sample was memory CD4+ T cells from blood. The receptors here all came from an adult in good health and CMV-seronegative. CDR3s include the opening cysteine and the closing phenylalanine or tryptophan. The D gene is left open where the match is weak. Only part of the rows carry a size: once, few, many, or a class if the clone is expanded.

j_call clone_size d_call v_call cdr3_aa cdr3_nt
TRBJ2-3 once . TRBV19 CASTTYGTMSTDTQYF TGTGCCAGTACCACGTACGGGACGATGAGCACAGATACGCAGTATTTT
TRBJ2-2 . . TRBV5-5 CASSVGQNTGELFF TGTGCCAGCAGCGTGGGACAAAACACCGGGGAGCTGTTTTTT
TRBJ2-3 . TRBD2 TRBV6-6 CASSGLAGYTDTQYF TGTGCCAGCAGTGGACTAGCGGGGTATACAGATACGCAGTATTTT
TRBJ2-3 . . TRBV20-1 CSYRSTDTQYF TGCAGTTACCGATCAACAGATACGCAGTATTTT
TRBJ2-7 . TRBD1 TRBV5-4 CASRLQGSHEQYF TGTGCCAGCAGATTACAGGGGTCCCACGAGCAGTACTTC
TRBJ1-5 . TRBD1 TRBV19 CASIDGEGASNQPQHF TGTGCCAGTATCGATGGAGAGGGGGCCAGCAATCAGCCCCAGCATTTT
TRBJ1-1 . . TRBV11-3 CASSFPGLPLTEAFF TGTGCCAGCAGCTTCCCGGGCCTCCCCCTAACTGAAGCTTTCTTT
TRBJ1-2 . . TRBV18 CASSPSVDMGNGYTF TGTGCCAGCTCACCCAGTGTCGATATGGGAAATGGCTACACCTTC
TRBJ1-2 . . TRBV10-3 CASKGRQNYGYTF TGTGCCTCGAAGGGGCGTCAGAACTATGGCTACACCTTC
TRBJ2-5 . . TRBV5-6 CASSLMNRQETQYF TGTGCCAGCAGCCTTATGAACAGACAAGAGACCCAGTACTTC
TRBJ1-2 . . TRBV28 CASRDGYGYTF TGTGCCAGCAGGGACGGGTATGGCTACACCTTC
TRBJ1-1 . . TRBV7-3 CASNYHGGTEAFF TGTGCCAGCAACTATCACGGGGGGACTGAAGCTTTCTTT
TRBJ1-1 . TRBD1 TRBV5-4 CASRRNRGRGNTEAFF TGTGCCAGCAGAAGGAACAGGGGGCGCGGGAACACTGAAGCTTTCTTT
TRBJ1-2 . . TRBV7-2 CASSYRETNYGYTF TGTGCCAGCAGTTACAGGGAGACGAACTATGGCTACACCTTC
TRBJ1-5 many TRBD1 TRBV19 CASMVGTGNQPQHF TGTGCCAGTATGGTCGGGACAGGCAATCAGCCCCAGCATTTT
TRBJ1-4 . . TRBV10-3 CAISESSAGQNEKLFF TGTGCCATCAGTGAGTCGTCGGCGGGGCAAAATGAAAAACTGTTTTTT
TRBJ2-3 . TRBD2 TRBV19 CASRPFGLAGVLVDTQYF TGTGCCAGTCGCCCGTTCGGTCTAGCGGGGGTTCTGGTGGATACGCAGTATTTT
TRBJ2-2 . . TRBV18 CASSPTLRQENTGELFF TGTGCCAGCTCACCGACACTTAGACAGGAGAACACCGGGGAGCTGTTTTTT
TRBJ2-2 . . TRBV18 CASSPSTTNTGELFF TGTGCCAGCTCACCCTCCACGACGAACACCGGGGAGCTGTTTTTT
TRBJ2-7 . TRBD1 TRBV14 CASSQDRAGGEQYF TGTGCCAGCAGCCAAGATAGGGCAGGGGGTGAGCAGTACTTC
TRBJ2-5 once . TRBV18 CASSPSGGQGKTQYF TGTGCCAGCTCCCCGTCGGGAGGACAGGGAAAGACCCAGTACTTC
TRBJ2-3 once TRBD1 TRBV5-1 CASSPGQGLTRGTQYF TGCGCCAGCAGCCCCGGACAGGGGTTAACCCGAGGTACGCAGTATTTT
TRBJ2-2 . TRBD2 TRBV28 CASSLGGGASIGELFF TGTGCCAGCAGTTTAGGCGGGGGGGCCTCTATCGGGGAGCTGTTTTTT
TRBJ1-5 . . TRBV19 CASSIQGYQPQHF TGTGCCAGTAGTATACAAGGGTATCAGCCCCAGCATTTT
TRBJ1-5 . . TRBV6-6 CASERDGSNQPQHF TGTGCCAGCGAGAGGGACGGGAGCAATCAGCCCCAGCATTTT
TRBJ1-4 . . TRBV19 CASGGTGTNEKLFF TGTGCCAGTGGCGGAACAGGCACTAATGAAAAACTGTTTTTT
TRBJ1-1 . TRBD1 TRBV7-3 CASSSGQLNTEAFF TGTGCCAGCAGCTCGGGACAGTTGAACACTGAAGCTTTCTTT
TRBJ1-2 . . TRBV6-5 CASRANYGYTF TGTGCCAGCCGAGCTAACTATGGCTACACCTTC
TRBJ2-7 . . TRBV4-3 CASSQTGRANYEQYF TGCGCCAGCAGCCAGACAGGAAGGGCGAACTACGAGCAGTACTTC
TRBJ2-7 . TRBD1 TRBV11-2 CASSLTGQGGTYEQYF TGTGCCAGCAGCTTGACGGGACAGGGGGGTACCTACGAGCAGTACTTC
TRBJ1-4 once TRBD1 TRBV6-1 CASSGSQGREKLFF TGTGCCAGCAGTGGGTCACAGGGGCGCGAAAAACTGTTTTTT
TRBJ1-1 once . TRBV25-1 CASRPGMVNTEAFF TGTGCCAGCAGGCCGGGGATGGTAAACACTGAAGCTTTCTTT
TRBJ2-5 . . TRBV5-1 CASSLSPGKGETQYF TGCGCCAGCAGCTTGTCTCCAGGGAAGGGAGAGACCCAGTACTTC
TRBJ1-1 . . TRBV27 CASSGKYTEAFF TGTGCCAGCAGTGGAAAGTACACTGAAGCTTTCTTT
TRBJ1-1 . . TRBV19 CASQGYTEAFF TGTGCCAGTCAGGGTTACACTGAAGCTTTCTTT
TRBJ2-7 . . TRBV5-6 CASTSGLPSYEQYF TGTGCCAGCACCTCGGGCCTTCCCTCCTACGAGCAGTACTTC
TRBJ2-2 . TRBD1 TRBV15 CATSRSTAGQGSNTGELFF TGTGCCACCAGCAGATCTACCGCGGGACAGGGCTCAAACACCGGGGAGCTGTTTTTT
TRBJ2-1 . . TRBV5-1 CASSPGSSYNEQFF TGCGCCAGCAGCCCAGGCAGCTCCTACAATGAGCAGTTCTTC
TRBJ1-2 . TRBD1 TRBV5-5 CASSFTDRGVFYGYTF TGTGCCAGCAGCTTCACAGACAGGGGCGTTTTCTATGGCTACACCTTC
TRBJ1-2 . TRBD1 TRBV19 CASSIPGTAYGYTF TGTGCCAGTAGTATCCCCGGGACAGCCTATGGCTACACCTTC
TRBJ2-4 . TRBD1 TRBV7-9 CASSPRTGSVIQYF TGTGCCAGCAGCCCCCGGACAGGGAGTGTCATTCAGTACTTC
TRBJ1-1 . . TRBV11-2 CASSLNTEAFF TGTGCCAGCAGCTTGAATACTGAAGCTTTCTTT
TRBJ1-2 . . TRBV5-6 CASRGAGRGNYGYTF TGTGCCAGCAGGGGGGCGGGACGGGGAAACTATGGCTACACCTTC
TRBJ2-1 . TRBD1 TRBV29-1 CSVERGQGLNEQFF TGCAGCGTTGAAAGGGGACAGGGCCTCAATGAGCAGTTCTTC
TRBJ1-2 . . TRBV11-2 CASSLGGGYGYTF TGTGCCAGCAGCTTAGGTGGCGGGTATGGCTACACCTTC
TRBJ2-5 once . TRBV9 CASSVGSQAAQETQYF TGTGCCAGCAGCGTAGGGTCCCAGGCAGCCCAAGAGACCCAGTACTTC
TRBJ2-3 . TRBD2 TRBV7-3 CASGTGGTDTQYF TGTGCCAGCGGAACGGGGGGGACAGATACGCAGTATTTT
TRBJ2-2 . . TRBV18 CASSGGGLNTGELFF TGTGCCAGCTCGGGCGGGGGCCTGAACACCGGGGAGCTGTTTTTT
TRBJ2-3 once TRBD2 TRBV7-4 CASSLRGRLAATDTQYF TGTGCCAGCAGCTTACGGGGCCGACTAGCGGCCACAGATACGCAGTATTTT
TRBJ2-7 . . TRBV6-5 CASSLRSGYEQYF TGTGCCAGCAGTTTGCGCTCAGGGTACGAGCAGTACTTC
TRBJ2-7 . . TRBV11-3 CASSLTSTGSYEQYF TGTGCCAGCAGCCTAACTTCGACGGGATCCTACGAGCAGTACTTC
TRBJ2-7 . . TRBV2 CASSDYSSYEQYF TGTGCCAGCAGTGATTATTCCTCCTACGAGCAGTACTTC